One sample yielded the 23 T cell receptor beta chains listed below, sequenced in a study of cytomegalovirus exposure and HLA in healthy donors. Primers for the PCR totalled 60 Vbeta and 13 Jbeta. The method was immunoSEQ multiplex PCR; TCRdb's version includes in-frame clones alone and lacks a portion of them. Among about 160,000 clones listed, about 75% were seen once. The sample taken for sequencing was PBMCs. These receptor sequences come from a female donor in good health and CMV-seronegative.

The chain employs TRBV20-1 and TRBJ2-7; weak D call: TRBD1 (5 bases). Trimming cost V 3 bases and J 5 bases, with 8 bases left between them. Germline V lookup: CDR1 DFQATT, CDR2 SNEGSKA (reference sequence). CDR3 size: 11 residues. This chain's CDR3 is CSASRADEQYF. Here the CDR3 DNA reads TGCAGTGCTAGCAGGGCTGACGAGCAGTACTTC.

This chain connects TRBV29-1 to TRBJ2-2; 8 bases align to TRBD1. The CDR3 contains 15 residues. CDR1 is SQVTM and CDR2 is ANQGSEA in the germline V gene. V lost 3 bases and J lost 1; bases outside the gene matches: 4. The CDR3 here is CSVDRGQGNTGELFF. The CDR3 nucleotides are TGCAGCGTTGACCGAGGACAGGGGAACACCGGGGAGCTGTTTTTT.

The gene calls are TRBV9 and TRBJ1-1, with D possibly matching TRBD1 (5 bases). V was pared by 0 bases and J by 1 base, with 13 bases between. From germline, CDR1 is SGDLS and CDR2 YYNGEE. The CDR3 covers 16 residues. The CDR3 loop reads CASSVEFGGGNTEAFF. CDR3 nucleotide sequence: TGTGCCAGCAGCGTAGAGTTTGGGGGGGGGAACACTGAAGCTTTCTTT.

This clone occurred once. The rearrangement uses TRBV7-2 and TRBJ2-7; a weak D match, TRBD2 (5 bases). Trimming cost V 1 base and J 3 bases, with 16 bases left between them. Germline V gene sequence: CDR1 SGHTA, CDR2 FQGNSA. The CDR3 is made up of 16 amino acids. This chain's CDR3 is CASSLETGRGYYEQYF. CDR3 nucleotide sequence: TGTGCCAGCAGCTTAGAAACGGGGAGAGGCTACTACGAGCAGTACTTC.

The chain links TRBV6-5 to TRBJ2-7; 8 positions agree with TRBD1. The germline CDR1 and CDR2 sequences are MNHEY and SVGAGI. The CDR3 totals 15 residues. The J segment lost 6 bases and the V segment lost 2 bases, leaving 9 bases of the junction unmatched. CDR3 in DNA: TGTGCCAGCAGTTACGCAGGGGGCCGTCGGGGCGAGCAGTACTTC. Translated: CASSYAGGRRGEQYF.

Only a few counts were recorded for this clone. The chain recombines TRBV5-4 with TRBJ1-2; D is perhaps TRBD1 (5 bases). Germline-derived CDR1 and CDR2 are SGHNT and YYREEE (reference sequence). V lost 2 bases and J lost 11, with 19 bases in between. The CDR3 is made up of 14 amino acids. The CDR3 nucleotides read TGTGCCAGCAGCTTCCAGGGCTTCCCTATGCGGTACACCTTC. Its translation: CASSFQGFPMRYTF.

This clone was observed a handful of times. The chain recombines TRBV7-8 with TRBJ1-1; 9 bases align to TRBD1. The germline CDR1 and CDR2 sequences are SGHVS and FQNEAQ. With 5 bases clipped from V and 8 bases from J, the junction kept 3 bases outside the gene matches. The CDR3 runs to 12 residues. The CDR3 nucleotides read TGTGCCAGCAGCCAGGACAGGGGAGAAGCTTTCTTT. This gives the protein CASSQDRGEAFF.

The rearrangement joins TRBV5-1 to TRBJ2-7; 14 positions match TRBD2. V dropped 4 bases and J dropped 0; count of bases not matched to a gene: 6. CDR3 length equals 17 residues. Germline V gene data show CDR1 as SGHRS and CDR2 as YFSETQ. CDR3 bases: TGCGCCAGCAGCGTAGGACTAGCGGGAGGACTCTCCTACGAGCAGTACTTC. This sequence encodes CASSVGLAGGLSYEQYF.

V gene TRBV4-1 combines with J gene TRBJ2-1; a possible D gene is TRBD1 (5 bases). The CDR3 totals 18 residues. Germline V lookup: CDR1 MGHRA, CDR2 YSYEKL. The V gene lost 0 bases and the J gene lost 0 bases, with 15 bases spanning the gap. CDR3: CASSQDLTGSSSYNEQFF. CDR3 nucleotide sequence: TGCGCCAGCAGCCAAGATCTTACAGGAAGTAGCTCCTACAATGAGCAGTTCTTC.

The chain carries TRBV7-2 and TRBJ1-4, with unresolved D. The CDR3 runs to 13 residues. V gave up 3 bases and J gave up 8 bases, with 10 bases separating them. Germline V gene lookup returns CDR1 SGHTA and CDR2 FQGNSA. The CDR3 DNA follows: TGTGCCAGCAGCTTGGCCGGAGAAGAAAAACTGTTTTTT. This gives the protein CASSLAGEEKLFF.

The chain joins TRBV5-6 to TRBJ2-7; 8 positions match TRBD1. Trimming cost V 3 bases and J 6 bases; bases outside gene matches: 20. This CDR3 is 18 amino acids long. Germline-derived CDR1 and CDR2 are SGHDT and YYEEEE. The CDR3 protein is CASSSLQFFRDRGSEQYF. Here the CDR3 DNA reads TGTGCCAGCAGCTCCCTTCAGTTTTTCCGCGACAGGGGATCCGAGCAGTACTTC. Full variable domain (missing parts from reference TRBV5-6 and TRBJ2-7): DAGVTQSPTHLIKTRGQQVTLRCSPKSGHDTVSWYQQALGQGPQFIFQYYEEEERQRGNFPDRFSGHQFPNYSSELNVNALLLGDSALYLCASSSLQFFRDRGSEQYFGPGTRLTVT.

The rearrangement links TRBV30 to TRBJ2-5; D is perhaps TRBD2 (7 bases). There are 14 residues in the CDR3. Germline V CDR1 and CDR2: GTSNPN, SVGIG (reference sequence). V shed 0 bases and J shed 5 bases, with 13 bases lying between them. CDR3 sequence (DNA): TGTGCCTGGAGTGTGGGGGCGGGAGCCGAGACCCAGTACTTC. Translating gives CAWSVGAGAETQYF.

The rearrangement joins TRBV6-5 to TRBJ1-6; D is unclear. The germline V gene encodes CDR1 MNHEY and CDR2 SVGAGI. Trimming removed 7 bases from V and 0 bases from J, with 10 bases in between. This CDR3 spans 15 amino acids. Here the CDR3 reads CASTRMSSYNSPLHF. The CDR3 DNA follows: TGTGCCAGCACCCGAATGAGCTCCTATAATTCACCCCTCCACTTT.

The chain couples TRBV2 to TRBJ1-1; 9 bases are a match to TRBD1. Per germline, CDR1 SNHLY and CDR2 FYNNEI. CDR3 length: 14 amino acids. J lost 4 bases, V lost 4 bases, and 4 bases had no gene match. CDR3 nucleotides: TGTGCCAGCAGTGTACAGGGGGCGGGCACTGAAGCTTTCTTT. This codes for CASSVQGAGTEAFF. Full variable domain (missing parts from reference TRBV2 and TRBJ1-1): EPEVTQTPSHQVTQMGQEVILRCVPISNHLYFYWYRQILGQKVEFLVSFYNNEISEKSEIFDDQFSVERPDGSNFTLKIRSTKLEDSAMYFCASSVQGAGTEAFFGQGTRLTVV.

The J gene is TRBJ2-3, the V gene TRBV10-3; 14 nucleotides match TRBD2. This CDR3 spans 15 amino acids. Germline V gene data show CDR1 as ENHRY and CDR2 as SYGVKD. With 6 bases clipped from V and 4 bases from J, the junction kept 3 bases outside the gene matches. CDR3 sequence (DNA): TGTGCCATCAGGGAGACTAGCGGGAGGGCAGATACGCAGTATTTT. Encoded protein: CAIRETSGRADTQYF.

The J gene is TRBJ2-1, the V gene TRBV2; 8 nucleotides match TRBD2. This CDR3 is built from 13 residues. V gave up 6 bases and J gave up 6 bases; unmatched junction bases: 4. From germline, CDR1 is SNHLY and CDR2 FYNNEI. The DNA of the CDR3 is TGTGCCAGCAGACCTACTAGCGGCAATGAGCAGTTCTTC. It yields the protein CASRPTSGNEQFF.

This clone is a singleton in its sample. The chain joins TRBV27 to TRBJ2-4; D is possibly TRBD1 (5 bases). CDR1 MNHEY and CDR2 SMNVEV come from the germline V gene (reference sequence). CDR3 length equals 13 residues. V was trimmed by 8 bases and J by 3 bases, leaving 11 bases between them. The DNA of the CDR3 is TGTGCCAGCGCGACAGTCGACAAAAACATTCAGTACTTC. Protein sequence: CASATVDKNIQYF.

The table lists this clone with a few counts. This chain uses TRBV5-1 with TRBJ2-7; 7 nucleotides align to TRBD2. CDR1 is SGHRS and CDR2 is YFSETQ in the germline V gene. The CDR3 has 16 amino acids. The V segment lost 5 bases and the J segment 3 bases; nucleotides outside the gene matches: 14. CDR3 sequence (DNA): TGCGCCAGCAGGCCAACCGGCGGGGGTACCCGCTACGAGCAGTACTTC. Residues: CASRPTGGGTRYEQYF.

The chain recombines TRBV9 with TRBJ2-7, with 8 bases lining up with TRBD1. The CDR3 length is 15 residues. The V gene's germline CDR1 is SGDLS and CDR2 YYNGEE. Trimming removed 3 bases from V and 9 bases from J; junction bases left unmatched: 14. The CDR3: CASSASGTGSLWQYF. The CDR3 coding sequence is TGTGCCAGCAGCGCCTCCGGGACAGGATCCCTATGGCAGTACTTC.

V gene TRBV2 combines with J gene TRBJ1-5; no definite D call. V lost 4 bases to trimming and J lost 3 bases, with 13 bases between them. The CDR3 has 15 amino acids. From germline, CDR1 is SNHLY and CDR2 FYNNEI. The CDR3 nucleotides are TGTGCCAGCAGTGTCGCCGAACGGGTCAATCAGCCCCAGCATTTT. Its translation: CASSVAERVNQPQHF.

V usage is TRBV6-1 and J usage is TRBJ2-3, with D uncertain. The V gene's germline CDR1 is MNHNS and CDR2 SASEGT. CDR3 length equals 13 residues. V lost 4 bases to trimming and J lost 4 bases, with 9 bases between them. The chain's CDR3 is CASSAVTPDTQYF. CDR3 nucleotide sequence: TGTGCCAGCAGTGCCGTCACACCAGATACGCAGTATTTT.

The chain employs TRBV30 and TRBJ1-5; weak D call: TRBD1 (5 bases). The CDR3 is made up of 16 amino acids. V was clipped by 1 base and J by 3 bases, with 16 bases between them. The germline V gene encodes CDR1 GTSNPN and CDR2 SVGIG (reference sequence). The CDR3 region has the DNA TGTGCCTGGAGTGCCGGAAGGCGACAGCTCAATCAGCCCCAGCATTTT. This codes for CAWSAGRRQLNQPQHF.

The chain recombines TRBV5-6 with TRBJ1-4, with 7 positions matching TRBD1. J was trimmed by 9 bases and V by 1 base; bases with no gene match: 9. CDR1 is SGHDT, CDR2 YYEEEE, per germline. The CDR3 has 15 residues. The CDR3 bases are TGTGCCAGCAGCTTGTTTCAGGGGGATGCTAAAAAACTGTTTTTT. Translated: CASSLFQGDAKKLFF.